These 9 T cell receptor beta chains were all obtained from the same sample, sequenced in a study of CXCR3-negative and CXCR3-positive naive CD8 T cells (dated by TCRdb to 2018 to 2020). The study at large found these results: TRB CDR3s from CXCR3-positive naive cells showed higher hydrophobicity (lower Kidera factor 4), lower energy, and higher strength and volume indices than CXCR3-negative naive cells.

Instrument on record: NextSeq 550. The Human TCR Profiling Kit (MiLaboratory) was used to prepare UMI-labeled 5' RACE TRB cDNA libraries. Each CDR3 protein sequence appears as one entry after TCRdb reprocessed the reads, and no DNA is included. The sample table includes 130,000 to 150,000 distinct CDR3 sequences. The ten largest clonotypes hold approximately 0.28% of the sample. Their target antigens are unknown. Sequencing input: naive CXCR3+ CD8+ T cells from blood. The cell subset or site label on this specimen signifies: CD45RO-CCR7+CD27+CD95- naive CD8+ T cells expressing CXCR3 (TNR3+). The source is a human donor in good health. Some clones in this sample may be carry-over from other donors' samples.

The chain has TRBV29-1 and TRBJ2-7; without DNA, the TCRdb call of TRBD1 cannot be checked. Germline CDR1 SQVTM, CDR2 ANQGSEA. The CDR3 has 14 amino acids. CDR3 sequence reads: CSVEFPTGFGEQYF.

The V call is TRBV5-1, the J call TRBJ1-5. The germline V gene has CDR1 SGHRS and CDR2 YFSETQ. The CDR3 consists of 14 residues. This chain's CDR3 is CASSPTQGNQPQHF. Looking up the rest from reference TRBV5-1 and TRBJ1-5 gives the full variable domain: KAGVTQTPRYLIKTRGQQVTLSCSPISGHRSVSWYQQTPGQGLQFLFEYFSETQRNKGNFPGRFSGRQFSNSRSEMNVSTLELGDSALYLCASSPTQGNQPQHFGDGTRLSIL.

J is TRBJ2-2 and V is TRBV9; TCRdb proposes TRBD1, but this gene call is untestable without DNA. This CDR3 has 17 residues. Germline CDR1 reads SGDLS; CDR2 reads YYNGEE. CDR3 sequence: CASSGLGTAFNTGELFF.

The chain employs TRBV9 and TRBJ2-5; the D gene TCRdb calls, TRBD1, cannot be checked with no DNA. The germline V gene has CDR1 SGDLS and CDR2 YYNGEE. This CDR3 region has 14 residues. The CDR3 protein is CASSGGTAEETQYF.

The CDR3: CASSPMTPSTDTQYF. This sequence joins TRBV7-9 and TRBJ2-3. The V gene's germline CDR1 is SEHNR and CDR2 FQNEAQ (reference sequence). This CDR3 has 15 residues.

The rearrangement joins TRBV3-1 to TRBJ2-1; the TRBD2 assignment by TCRdb is unverifiable without DNA. CDR3 length: 14 amino acids. The V gene's germline CDR1 is LGHDT and CDR2 YNNKEL (reference sequence). The CDR3 sequence: CASTPAGSLNEQFF.

The V call is TRBV29-1, the J call TRBJ1-2. The CDR3 consists of 14 residues. Germline CDR1 SQVTM, CDR2 ANQGSEA. CDR3 in amino acids: CSHSGGPPNYGYTF.

The chain combines TRBV2 with TRBJ2-1; TCRdb designates TRBD1, a call that cannot be tested without DNA. The CDR3 runs 17 residues. Germline loops: CDR1 SNHLY, CDR2 FYNNEI. CDR3 protein: CATPKGQGAFSYNEQFF.

The chain carries TRBV11-2 and TRBJ1-1. Per the germline V gene, CDR1 is SGHAT and CDR2 is FQNNGV. This CDR3 is built from 17 residues. The CDR3 here is CASSLLRLDIENTEAFF.